One and the same sample provided the 30 T cell receptor beta chains below, sequenced in a study of cytotoxic CD8 clonotypes in ibrutinib-treated CLL. The method was immunoSEQ multiplex PCR; TCRdb's version includes in-frame clones alone and lacks a portion of them. The sample comprises some 98,000 clones, almost 80% of which are singletons, and under 35% rests with the top ten. The material sequenced was PBMCs, taken after 12 months of ibrutinib treatment. These TCRs come from a human donor with chronic lymphocytic leukemia.

The chain combines TRBV5-6 with TRBJ2-1, with 7 bases lining up with TRBD1. The CDR3 has 16 residues. After removal of 4 bases from V and 5 bases from J, the junction contained 12 bases not matched to a gene. The V gene's germline CDR1 is SGHDT and CDR2 YYEEEE. The CDR3 spells CASSDLMAGGNNEQFF. The CDR3 DNA follows: TGTGCCAGCAGCGACCTCATGGCAGGGGGAAACAATGAGCAGTTCTTC. The entire variable domain, with the rest obtained from reference TRBV5-6 and TRBJ2-1, is as follows: DAGVTQSPTHLIKTRGQQVTLRCSPKSGHDTVSWYQQALGQGPQFIFQYYEEEERQRGNFPDRFSGHQFPNYSSELNVNALLLGDSALYLCASSDLMAGGNNEQFFGPGTRLTVL.

A note on this clone: In the same sample, other DNA sequences code for this CDR3. The chain is built from TRBV9 and TRBJ2-3, with D tentatively TRBD2 (6 bases). Between the trimmed V and J ends, which lost 0 bases and 4 bases, there was a span of 6 bases. Germline V gene data show CDR1 as SGDLS and CDR2 as YYNGEE. The CDR3 sequence is 13 residues long. CDR3 in DNA: TGTGCCAGCAGCGTAGGCGGGGCAGATACGCAGTATTTT. Its translation is CASSVGGADTQYF.

The V gene is TRBV2, the J gene TRBJ1-1, with D possibly being TRBD1 (5 bases). The V gene's germline CDR1 is SNHLY and CDR2 FYNNEI. The CDR3 runs to 13 residues. The germline V and J ends were trimmed by 4 bases and 6 bases, with 12 bases remaining between them. The CDR3 protein is CASSARVKAEAFF. The CDR3 DNA is TGTGCCAGCAGTGCCAGGGTAAAAGCTGAAGCTTTCTTT.

The CDR3 bases are TGTGCCAGCAGCTTAAATAATCCCCTCAGCGAGCAGTACTTC. It encodes CASSLNNPLSEQYF. The rearrangement links TRBV7-9 to TRBJ2-7; D uncertain. Per germline, CDR1 SEHNR and CDR2 FQNEAQ (reference sequence). CDR3 size: 14 residues. Trimming shortened V by 2 bases and J by 6 bases, and 14 bases separated the two germline ends. Using reference TRBV7-9 and TRBJ2-7 for the parts outside the CDR3, the full variable domain is DTGVSQNPRHKITKRGQNVTFRCDPISEHNRLYWYRQTLGQGPEFLTYFQNEAQLEKSRLLSDRFSAERPKGSFSTLEIQRTEQGDSAMYLCASSLNNPLSEQYFGPGTRLTVT.

The chain recombines TRBV5-1 with TRBJ1-1; no firm D call. This CDR3 spans 15 amino acids. V lost 0 bases and J 1 base, leaving 10 bases between the germline ends. Germline V gene sequence: CDR1 SGHRS, CDR2 YFSETQ. The CDR3 bases are TGCGCCAGCAGCTTGGTTCCTTCCACGAACACTGAAGCTTTCTTT. This encodes CASSLVPSTNTEAFF. Drawing the rest from reference TRBV5-1 and TRBJ1-1, the complete variable domain is KAGVTQTPRYLIKTRGQQVTLSCSPISGHRSVSWYQQTPGQGLQFLFEYFSETQRNKGNFPGRFSGRQFSNSRSEMNVSTLELGDSALYLCASSLVPSTNTEAFFGQGTRLTVV.

The rearrangement links TRBV23-1 to TRBJ2-7; a possible D gene is TRBD1 (5 bases). TRBV23-1 carries the ORF label, with uncertain function. This CDR3 is 15 amino acids long. V was pared by 3 bases and J by 5 bases, with 17 bases between. CDR3 protein: CASSHPRPIRDEQYF. The CDR3 DNA reads TGCGCCAGCAGTCATCCCCGGCCAATCAGGGACGAGCAGTACTTC.

This chain connects TRBV7-2 to TRBJ1-5; a weak D match, TRBD1 (6 bases). Germline loops: CDR1 SGHTA, CDR2 FQGNSA. Trimming removed 1 base from V and 9 bases from J, with 16 bases in between. The CDR3 covers 15 residues. CDR3 DNA: TGTGCCAGCAGCTTAGATGGGGGCGATGGGCGGCCCCAGCATTTT. This sequence encodes CASSLDGGDGRPQHF.

This clone has just a few counts. The CDR3 sequence: CASIPSGGREETQYF. As DNA, the CDR3 is TGTGCCAGCATCCCTAGCGGGGGGAGGGAGGAGACCCAGTACTTC. This sequence joins TRBV2 and TRBJ2-5, with 11 positions matching TRBD2. This CDR3 region has 15 residues. Germline CDR1 is SNHLY and CDR2 is FYNNEI. The ends lost 7 bases at V and 5 bases at J; junction bases unmatched: 9.

CDR3 sequence reads: CASSSAGTWNTDTQYF. For the CDR3, the DNA is TGTGCCAGCAGCTCAGCCGGGACTTGGAACACAGATACGCAGTATTTT. This chain joins TRBV7-2 and TRBJ2-3; maybe TRBD2 (6 bases). The CDR3 runs to 16 residues. Looked up from germline, CDR1 is SGHTA and CDR2 is FQGNSA. Trimming cost V 4 bases and J 2 bases, with 16 bases left between them.

The genes are TRBV10-3 and TRBJ2-1, with D tentatively TRBD2 (5 bases). In germline, CDR1 is ENHRY, CDR2 SYGVKD. The CDR3 sequence is 14 residues long. V lost 2 bases and J lost 5, with 10 bases in between. The CDR3 here is CAISEGKRNNEQFF. CDR3 in DNA: TGTGCCATCAGTGAGGGGAAGCGGAACAATGAGCAGTTCTTC.

The V gene is TRBV30, the J gene TRBJ1-1, with D uncertain. The CDR3 has 13 amino acids. Trimming removed 0 bases at V and 5 bases at J, with 10 bases between. Germline CDR1 and CDR2: GTSNPN and SVGIG (reference sequence). CDR3 amino acids: CAWSVQPPTEAFF. In DNA form, the CDR3 reads TGTGCCTGGAGTGTACAACCCCCTACTGAAGCTTTCTTT.

The V gene is TRBV19, the J gene TRBJ2-1, with 10 bases that match TRBD2. The CDR3 is made up of 14 amino acids. Germline values: CDR1 LNHDA, CDR2 SQIVND (reference sequence). Trimming removed 8 bases from V and 7 bases from J; junction bases left unmatched: 8. The CDR3 loop reads CASLHSGGWNEQFF. The CDR3 coding sequence is TGTGCCAGTCTCCATAGCGGGGGGTGGAATGAGCAGTTCTTC.

This chain uses TRBV7-2 with TRBJ2-5; no definite D call. With 2 bases removed from V and 3 bases from J, the gap between germline ends came to 4 bases. This CDR3 comprises 12 residues. CDR1 is SGHTA, CDR2 FQGNSA, per germline. The chain's CDR3 is CASSLSEETQYF. The CDR3 nucleotides read TGTGCCAGCAGCTTAAGTGAAGAGACCCAGTACTTC.

The chain carries TRBV10-3 and TRBJ1-1; weak D call: TRBD1 (5 bases). The germline V gene has CDR1 ENHRY and CDR2 SYGVKD. V was cut by 6 bases and J by 2 bases, with 16 bases left in between. There are 15 residues in the CDR3. In nucleotides, the CDR3 is TGTGCCATCAGAAATCAACAGGCCTTAAACACTGAAGCTTTCTTT. This codes for CAIRNQQALNTEAFF.

The sample holds a few counts of this clone. V and J are TRBV4-2 and TRBJ2-7; 8 positions match TRBD1. The CDR3 is made up of 15 amino acids. Germline V gives CDR1 LGHNA, CDR2 YNFKEQ. V lost 4 bases, J lost 9 bases, and 14 bases stayed unmatched. CDR3 amino acids: CASSPKQGGPAGQYF. The CDR3 DNA follows: TGTGCCAGCAGCCCGAAACAGGGGGGACCGGCTGGGCAGTACTTC.

This clone has only one observation. V is TRBV5-5 and J is TRBJ1-1, with 9 bases that match TRBD1. J lost 3 bases, V lost 2 bases, and 2 bases had no gene match. CDR3 length equals 14 residues. Per germline, CDR1 SGHKS and CDR2 YYEKEE (reference sequence). CDR3 sequence (DNA): TGTGCCAGCAGCTTCGGGGACAGGGACACTGAAGCTTTCTTT. Protein sequence: CASSFGDRDTEAFF.

As for this clone: The sample carries other DNA sequences with the same CDR3. V gene TRBV11-3 combines with J gene TRBJ2-5; D is unclear. The CDR3 is 13 amino acids. Trimming left V 5 bases short and J 1 base short, with 8 bases between. Germline values: CDR1 SGHNT, CDR2 YENEEA. CDR3 loop: CASSRTGQETQYF. DNA of the CDR3: TGTGCCAGCAGCCGGACGGGCCAAGAGACCCAGTACTTC. The full variable domain, in which reference TRBV11-3 and TRBJ2-5 provide the parts outside the CDR3, is EAGVVQSPRYKIIEKKQPVAFWCNPISGHNTLYWYLQNLGQGPELLIRYENEEAVDDSQLPKDRFSAERLKGVDSTLKIQPAELGDSAVYLCASSRTGQETQYFGPGTRLLVL.

This chain uses TRBV7-8 with TRBJ2-3; tentatively, D is TRBD2 (5 bases). In germline, CDR1 is SGHVS, CDR2 FQNEAQ. V gave up 4 bases and J gave up 5 bases, with 22 bases separating them. This CDR3 is built from 17 residues. Here the CDR3 DNA reads TGTGCCAGCAGCTGGGCGGGTGGTTCTCCGGGCCAAGATACGCAGTATTTT. Its protein is CASSWAGGSPGQDTQYF.

This clone has more than one count but fewer than ten. The V gene is TRBV19, the J gene TRBJ1-2; D not resolved. Germline V gene sequence: CDR1 LNHDA, CDR2 SQIVND (reference sequence). CDR3 length: 13 residues. V lost 7 bases, J lost 8 bases, and 17 bases lay in between. The CDR3 bases are TGTGCCAGTAATGCTTTTGGGAAATCGGGCTACACCTTC. Its protein is CASNAFGKSGYTF.

A single count supports this clone. The chain links TRBV14 to TRBJ2-3; D gene uncertain. The CDR3 extends over 12 amino acids. The germline V gene has CDR1 SGHDN and CDR2 FVKESK. V lost 3 bases and J lost 6, with 7 bases in between. CDR3 DNA sequence: TGTGCCAGCAGCCACCTTTGGGATACGCAGTATTTT. Its translation is CASSHLWDTQYF. Based on the CDR3 plus reference TRBV14 and TRBJ2-3, the full variable domain is EAGVTQFPSHSVIEKGQTVTLRCDPISGHDNLYWYRRVMGKEIKFLLHFVKESKQDESGMPNNRFLAERTGGTYSTLKVQPAELEDSGVYFCASSHLWDTQYFGPGTRLTVL.

The rearrangement joins TRBV2 to TRBJ2-2; 8 bases agree with TRBD2. Germline lookup yields CDR1 SNHLY and CDR2 FYNNEI. The CDR3 length is 15 residues. With V trimmed by 0 bases and J by 8 bases, 5 bases remained unmatched. The CDR3 loop is CASSEASGVMGELFF. The DNA of the CDR3 is TGTGCCAGCAGTGAAGCTAGCGGGGTCATGGGGGAGCTGTTTTTT.

V usage is TRBV30 and J usage is TRBJ2-2, with unresolved D. The CDR3 runs to 14 residues. Deletions cut 3 bases from V and 2 bases from J, with 10 bases between. The germline gives CDR1 GTSNPN, CDR2 SVGIG (reference sequence). The CDR3 nucleotides read TGTGCCTGGAGAGTGACTGGTAACACCGGGGAGCTGTTTTTT. As protein: CAWRVTGNTGELFF.

In this sample, this clone turned up a few times. The chain has TRBV11-1 and TRBJ1-2; no firm D call. This CDR3 contains 14 residues. Germline V gives CDR1 SGHAT, CDR2 FQDESV (reference sequence). V lost 5 bases and J 2 bases, leaving 12 bases between the germline ends. CDR3 DNA: TGTGCCAGCAGCGAACAACAGAAAAACTATGGCTACACCTTC. Translating it yields CASSEQQKNYGYTF.

The chain couples TRBV9 to TRBJ2-3, with 9 positions matching TRBD2. Germline-derived CDR1 and CDR2 are SGDLS and YYNGEE. V lost 4 bases and J lost 0; bases outside the gene matches: 3. This CDR3 comprises 15 residues. The CDR3 DNA follows: TGTGCCAGCAGCTCTAGCGGGGTAAGCACAGATACGCAGTATTTT. Translating it yields CASSSSGVSTDTQYF.

This clone has only a few counts. This chain connects TRBV9 to TRBJ1-1; no definite D call. The ends were cut back, 0 bases at V and 7 bases at J, with 13 bases in the middle. This CDR3 region has 14 residues. Looked up from germline, CDR1 is SGDLS and CDR2 is YYNGEE. The CDR3 loop is CASSVGGRAVEAFF. The CDR3, as DNA: TGTGCCAGCAGCGTAGGCGGAAGGGCAGTTGAAGCTTTCTTT.

This chain connects TRBV5-1 to TRBJ1-2; a possible D gene is TRBD1 (5 bases). The V end lost 7 bases, the J end lost 5 bases, and 15 bases lay between the germline ends. CDR3 size: 13 residues. Germline CDR1 reads SGHRS; CDR2 reads YFSETQ. The CDR3 region has the DNA TGCGCCAGCTCTCTCGACGGGGGATATGGCTACACCTTC. Translated: CASSLDGGYGYTF.

The rearrangement uses TRBV19 and TRBJ2-1; D possibly corresponds to TRBD1 (6 bases). V lost 9 bases and J 8 bases, leaving 14 bases between the germline ends. The length of the CDR3 is 12 residues. Germline V CDR1 and CDR2: LNHDA, SQIVND (reference sequence). The CDR3 region is CASGTGLHEQFF. In DNA, the CDR3 is TGTGCCAGCGGTACAGGGTTGCATGAGCAGTTCTTC.

The chain links TRBV5-1 to TRBJ1-4; D is ambiguous. Germline-derived CDR1 and CDR2 are SGHRS and YFSETQ. V shed 0 bases and J shed 4 bases, with 4 bases lying between them. The CDR3 has 13 residues. The CDR3 DNA follows: TGCGCCAGCAGCTTGGACGGTAATGAAAAACTGTTTTTT. Residues: CASSLDGNEKLFF. The variable domain in full, with the rest retrieved from reference TRBV5-1 and TRBJ1-4, is KAGVTQTPRYLIKTRGQQVTLSCSPISGHRSVSWYQQTPGQGLQFLFEYFSETQRNKGNFPGRFSGRQFSNSRSEMNVSTLELGDSALYLCASSLDGNEKLFFGSGTQLSVL.

The rearrangement uses TRBV6-4 and TRBJ2-1, with TRBD2 matching over 11 bases. Germline CDR1 reads MRHNA; CDR2 reads SNTAGT. V was pared by 5 bases and J by 3 bases, with 3 bases of the junction left unmatched. CDR3 length equals 15 residues. CDR3 bases: TGTGCCAGCAGTCAAGGGACTAGCGGCTACAATGAGCAGTTCTTC. Residues: CASSQGTSGYNEQFF.

This chain connects TRBV6-6 to TRBJ2-5; TRBD2 matches 13 bases. Germline V gene data show CDR1 as MNHNY and CDR2 as SVGAGI (reference sequence). The CDR3 sequence is 15 residues long. The J segment lost 1 base and the V segment lost 5 bases, leaving 1 base of the junction unmatched. CDR3 loop: CASSRTSGGQETQYF. The CDR3 region has the DNA TGTGCCAGCAGTCGGACTAGCGGGGGCCAAGAGACCCAGTACTTC.